This T cell receptor beta chain is drawn from a study of OX40 agonist ivuxolimab in advanced cancers. Across the whole study: Hepatocellular carcinoma, melanoma, renal cell or head and neck cancer occurred in dose-escalation patients. Study-level findings and limits: The CD4+ and CD8+ T cells in the blood had expanded clonally by week 6 at 0.1 to 3.0 mg/kg. The expanded peripheral T cells' antigen specificity was not determined.

Measured with immunoSEQ multiplex PCR; TCRdb has only the in-frame clones, and not every one. This repertoire shows tens of thousands of clones, around 84% found once; its top ten account for 12%. Turning to this clone: Its antigen is unknown.

The CDR3 spans 14 residues. Germline V gene data show CDR1 as SGHDT and CDR2 as YYEEEE. V gave up 3 bases and J gave up 3 bases; unmatched junction bases: 4. The sample here was CD4+ or CD8+ T cells sorted from blood, taken in a trial of the OX40 agonist ivuxolimab. This chain uses TRBV5-6 with TRBJ1-2; 8 bases line up with TRBD1. The TCR sequence derives from an adult with an advanced solid tumor such as melanoma, head and neck, liver or kidney cancer. CDR3 DNA: TGTGCCAGCAGCTCCTGGGGACAGGACTATGGCTACACCTTC. Its protein is CASSSWGQDYGYTF.